What follows describes a single T cell receptor (beta chain). What it binds is not known. Other DNA sequences of this sample code for an identical CDR3. The source of the sample is a study of beta chain features in type 1 diabetes. Study-level information: Similarity in age, gender and cell yields was seen between patients and healthy donors.

Per germline, CDR1 GTSNPN and CDR2 SVGIG (reference sequence). CDR3 length equals 12 residues. V lost 4 bases and J 4 bases, leaving 8 bases between the germline ends. Study results and caveats: Researchers report that Type 1 diabetes patients had moderately but significantly shorter TCRB CDR3s across all four CD4+ subsets.

The whole isolated RNA underwent reverse transcription, so sequencing captured expressed TCRB transcripts. Produced via immunoSEQ multiplex PCR; TCRdb's table is partial and in-frame only. The sample lists about 700,000 clones, roughly 12% occurring once. The TCR originated in a young man with type 1 diabetes. The V gene is TRBV30, the J gene TRBJ1-3; D is unclear. Material: naive CD4+ T cells from blood. The CDR3 nucleotides are TGTGCCTGGACCCCCTCGGGAAACACCATATATTTT. This encodes CAWTPSGNTIYF.